This T cell receptor (beta chain) is from a study of blood T cell repertoires in COVID-19. Looking at the study overall: Samples came from the United States, Italy and Spain, spanning acute and convalescent COVID-19. PBMCs, B-cell-depleted T cells, or T cells were the source of the cDNA or gDNA that made up the material.

Authors' data handling: Reference gene primer amplification gave nucleated cell count estimates. Only in-frame clones appear in the TCRdb table, and some are missing; sequencing was by immunoSEQ multiplex PCR. Clone size and the V and J calls come from that table; the DNA yielded D and trimming. The table has roughly 90,000 clones, 85% to 90% seen once. The CDR3 is 15 amino acids. CDR1 and CDR2 from the germline V gene are SNHLY and FYNNEI. Trimming cost V 2 bases and J 8 bases; bases outside gene matches: 3. The chain couples TRBV2 to TRBJ1-6; 10 bases agree with TRBD1. The origin of this receptor is a man in his forties with acute or convalescent COVID-19. The sequencing input was peripheral blood. The CDR3 nucleotides are TGTGCCAGCAGTGAAAGGGACAGGGGCTATTCACCCCTCCACTTT. Amino acids: CASSERDRGYSPLHF.